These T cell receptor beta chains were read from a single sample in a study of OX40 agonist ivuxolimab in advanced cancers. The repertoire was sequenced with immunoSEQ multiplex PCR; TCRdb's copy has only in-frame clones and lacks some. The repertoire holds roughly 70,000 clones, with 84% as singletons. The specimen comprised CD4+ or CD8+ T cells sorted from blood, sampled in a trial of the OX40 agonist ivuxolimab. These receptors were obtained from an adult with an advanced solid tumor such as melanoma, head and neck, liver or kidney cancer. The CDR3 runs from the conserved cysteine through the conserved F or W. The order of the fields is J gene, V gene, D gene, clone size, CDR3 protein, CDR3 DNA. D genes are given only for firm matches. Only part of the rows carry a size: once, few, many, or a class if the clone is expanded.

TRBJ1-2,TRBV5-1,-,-,CASSPNREGGYTF,TGCGCCAGCAGCCCCAACAGGGAGGGCGGCTACACCTTC
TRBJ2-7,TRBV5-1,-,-,CASSLGQVPYEQYF,TGCGCCAGCAGCTTGGGACAGGTCCCCTACGAGCAGTACTTC
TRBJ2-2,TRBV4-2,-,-,CASSQDMRNTGELFF,TGTGCCAGCAGCCAAGATATGAGGAACACCGGGGAGCTGTTTTTT
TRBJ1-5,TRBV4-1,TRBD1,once,CASRRTGVNQPQHF,TGCGCCAGCAGACGGACAGGGGTAAATCAGCCCCAGCATTTT
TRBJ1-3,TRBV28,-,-,CASNLPGAAVYF,TGTGCCAGCAACCTCCCAGGGGCGGCCGTATATTTT
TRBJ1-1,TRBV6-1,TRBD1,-,CASSKTGDTEAFF,TGTGCCAGCAGCAAGACAGGGGACACTGAAGCTTTCTTT
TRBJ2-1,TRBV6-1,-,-,CASSFARGPNNEQFF,TGTGCCAGCAGCTTTGCGCGGGGGCCTAACAATGAGCAGTTCTTC
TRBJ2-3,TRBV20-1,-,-,CRGRDTQYF,TGCAGGGGGCGAGATACGCAGTATTTT
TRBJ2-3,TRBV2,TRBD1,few,CASSGPRSRDSQRKGDTQYF,TGTGCCAGCAGTGGACCTAGAAGTAGGGACAGTCAAAGGAAAGGAGATACGCAGTATTTT
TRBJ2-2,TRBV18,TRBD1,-,CASSPAQGATGELFF,TGTGCCAGCTCACCCGCACAGGGGGCGACCGGGGAGCTGTTTTTT
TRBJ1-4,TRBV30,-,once,CAWSVNRNTNEKLFF,TGTGCCTGGAGCGTAAACCGCAATACTAATGAAAAACTGTTTTTT
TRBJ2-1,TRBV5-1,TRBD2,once,CASSLTAGRYNEQFF,TGCGCCAGCAGCTTGACAGCGGGGCGTTACAATGAGCAGTTCTTC
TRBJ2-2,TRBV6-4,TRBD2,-,CASSGTSTGELFF,TGTGCCAGCAGTGGGACTAGCACCGGGGAGCTGTTTTTT
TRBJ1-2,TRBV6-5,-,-,CASSYGGLGGYTF,TGTGCCAGCAGTTACGGGGGCTTAGGGGGCTACACCTTC
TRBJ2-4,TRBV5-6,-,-,CASSLSTAVAKNIQYF,TGTGCCAGCAGCTTGAGTACAGCGGTAGCCAAAAACATTCAGTACTTC
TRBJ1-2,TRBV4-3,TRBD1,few,CASSQDPGTGGYGYTF,TGCGCCAGCAGCCAAGACCCCGGGACAGGGGGGTATGGCTACACCTTC
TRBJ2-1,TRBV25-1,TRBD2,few,CASMPLAGEDNEQFF,TGTGCCAGCATGCCCCTAGCGGGGGAGGACAATGAGCAGTTCTTC
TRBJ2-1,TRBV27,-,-,CASSLYGYQFF,TGTGCCAGCAGTTTATATGGGTACCAGTTCTTC
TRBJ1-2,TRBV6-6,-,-,CASTFARGTYGYTF,TGTGCCAGCACGTTTGCCAGGGGCACCTATGGCTACACCTTC
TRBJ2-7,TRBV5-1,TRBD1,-,CASSPGQGPFHEQYF,TGCGCCAGCAGCCCCGGACAGGGCCCTTTCCACGAGCAGTACTTC